The rows below give T cell receptor beta chains drawn from one sample of a study of T cell changes during pregnancy in multiple sclerosis. TCRdb keeps only in-frame clones here, not all; method: immunoSEQ multiplex PCR. The sample has about 40,000 clones, approximately 93% seen once; the top ten hold around 8%. The input for sequencing was CD8+ T cells from peripheral blood mononuclear cells, taken in the third trimester of pregnancy. The source of these receptors is a female donor with multiple sclerosis, enrolled in a pregnancy study. The CDR3 runs from the conserved cysteine through the conserved F or W. A D gene is named only where the DNA matches it firmly. Clone size is given for some rows only: seen once, a few or many times, or a class if the clone is expanded.

CASSPTGRDEKLFF | TGTGCCAGCAGTCCTACAGGGAGGGATGAAAAACTGTTTTTT | TRBJ1-4 | - | TRBV6-5 | -
CASSIWEATEAFF | TGTGCCAGTAGTATTTGGGAGGCCACTGAAGCTTTCTTT | TRBJ1-1 | - | TRBV19 | -
CASSSLNDPGNTIYF | TGTGCCAGCAGCTCACTGAACGATCCTGGAAACACCATATATTTT | TRBJ1-3 | - | TRBV7-9 | -
CASSLERETQYF | TGTGCCAGCAGCTTAGAGAGAGAGACCCAGTACTTC | TRBJ2-5 | - | TRBV7-9 | -
CASSVRTASPLHF | TGTGCCAGCAGCGTGAGGACAGCTTCACCCCTCCACTTT | TRBJ1-6 | few | TRBV9 | -
CASSENREFEQYF | TGTGCCAGCAGCGAGAACAGGGAGTTTGAGCAGTACTTC | TRBJ2-7 | - | TRBV7-6 | -
CSVEDGWTEAFF | TGCAGCGTTGAAGACGGGTGGACTGAAGCTTTCTTT | TRBJ1-1 | - | TRBV29-1 | -
CASNRGRGMNTEAFF | TGTGCCAGCAACCGGGGACGGGGGATGAACACTGAAGCTTTCTTT | TRBJ1-1 | - | TRBV9 | -
CASSLPIDRGMGETQYF | TGCGCCAGCAGCTTACCTATCGACAGGGGAATGGGAGAGACCCAGTACTTC | TRBJ2-5 | - | TRBV5-1 | TRBD1
CASGGPGGVGTDTQYF | TGTGCCAGCGGCGGACCGGGGGGGGTCGGCACAGATACGCAGTATTTT | TRBJ2-3 | - | TRBV11-2 | TRBD2
CASSPEGHPEAFF | TGCGCCAGCAGCCCTGAGGGACACCCTGAAGCTTTCTTT | TRBJ1-1 | - | TRBV5-1 | -
CASSEVPGDNEQFF | TGTGCCAGCAGTGAAGTCCCAGGCGACAATGAGCAGTTCTTC | TRBJ2-1 | - | TRBV2 | -
CASSATTGGGATEQFF | TGTGCCAGCAGCGCCACGACTGGCGGGGGGGCCACTGAGCAGTTCTTC | TRBJ2-1 | - | TRBV9 | TRBD2
CASSPPMRGSYGYTF | TGTGCCAGCTCACCACCGATGCGCGGATCCTATGGCTACACCTTC | TRBJ1-2 | - | TRBV18 | -
CASSLVARGGRVDEQFF | TGCGCCAGCAGCTTGGTTGCGCGGGGGGGCCGGGTCGATGAGCAGTTCTTC | TRBJ2-1 | - | TRBV5-1 | TRBD2
CASSPELRVRQPQHF | TGTGCCAGCAGCCCCGAACTCAGGGTAAGGCAGCCCCAGCATTTT | TRBJ1-5 | - | TRBV5-7 | -
CASSVTGGANYGYTF | TGTGCCAGCAGCGTAACAGGGGGCGCGAACTATGGCTACACCTTC | TRBJ1-2 | - | TRBV7-8 | TRBD1
CSVFDFVWDRSNGGGYTF | TGCAGCGTTTTCGATTTTGTCTGGGACAGGTCAAACGGCGGGGGCTACACCTTC | TRBJ1-2 | - | TRBV29-1 | TRBD1
CASSPSAGEETQYF | TGCGCCAGCAGCCCATCAGCGGGGGAAGAGACCCAGTACTTC | TRBJ2-5 | - | TRBV4-1 | TRBD2
CASSVEDTSSYEQYF | TGTGCCAGCAGCGTAGAGGACACGAGCTCCTACGAGCAGTACTTC | TRBJ2-7 | - | TRBV9 | -
CAWSLPGLQYGNEQFF | TGTGCCTGGAGTCTCCCGGGACTCCAATACGGCAATGAGCAGTTCTTC | TRBJ2-1 | once | TRBV30 | -
CASSLTGNEQFF | TGTGCCAGCAGCTTAACCGGGAATGAGCAGTTCTTC | TRBJ2-1 | - | TRBV7-9 | -
CASSEAPGTSVVEQFF | TGTGCCAGCAGTGAAGCTCCCGGGACTAGCGTCGTTGAGCAGTTCTTC | TRBJ2-1 | - | TRBV6-4 | TRBD2
CSVLLQGRQAYEQYF | TGCAGCGTACTACTCCAGGGTAGACAAGCCTACGAGCAGTACTTC | TRBJ2-7 | - | TRBV29-1 | -
CASSDQGYGYTF | TGTGCCAGCAGTGACCAGGGCTATGGCTACACCTTC | TRBJ1-2 | - | TRBV25-1 | -
CASSGGGGSREQFF | TGTGCCAGCAGCGGGGGGGGTGGGAGTCGTGAGCAGTTCTTC | TRBJ2-1 | - | TRBV13 | TRBD2
CASRAMGQAYEQYF | TGTGCCAGCAGGGCTATGGGACAGGCGTACGAGCAGTACTTC | TRBJ2-7 | - | TRBV27 | TRBD1
CASSAAGGTSYEQYF | TGTGCCAGCAGTGCTGCGGGGGGAACCTCCTACGAGCAGTACTTC | TRBJ2-7 | - | TRBV6-1 | TRBD2
CASSSDERRLPQHF | TGTGCCAGCAGCTCGGATGAGCGGCGCCTGCCCCAGCATTTT | TRBJ1-5 | - | TRBV5-4 | -
CATQTGGNSPLHF | TGTGCCACCCAGACAGGGGGAAATTCACCCCTCCACTTT | TRBJ1-6 | - | TRBV6-1 | TRBD1
CASSAWDTAYEQYF | TGCGCCAGCAGCGCATGGGACACCGCCTACGAGCAGTACTTC | TRBJ2-7 | - | TRBV5-1 | -
CASSHRDFAYEQYF | TGTGCCAGCAGCCACCGGGACTTCGCCTACGAGCAGTACTTC | TRBJ2-7 | - | TRBV11-3 | -
CASSPTTLANYGYTF | TGTGCCAGCAGCCCTACGACACTAGCTAACTATGGCTACACCTTC | TRBJ1-2 | few | TRBV27 | -
CASSQDSGTGAWGADTQYF | TGTGCCAGCAGCCAAGATAGCGGGACGGGCGCCTGGGGGGCAGATACGCAGTATTTT | TRBJ2-3 | - | TRBV14 | TRBD2
CASSTLLAEGNEQFF | TGCGCCAGCAGCACACTACTAGCGGAGGGTAATGAGCAGTTCTTC | TRBJ2-1 | once | TRBV5-1 | TRBD2
CASSERTGEGTDTQYF | TGTGCCAGCAGCGAAAGGACAGGGGAAGGCACAGATACGCAGTATTTT | TRBJ2-3 | few | TRBV7-9 | TRBD1
CSVASGSNEQFF | TGCAGCGTTGCTTCAGGTTCTAATGAGCAGTTCTTC | TRBJ2-1 | - | TRBV29-1 | -
CASRNRVYEQYF | TGTGCCAGTAGAAACAGGGTCTACGAGCAGTACTTC | TRBJ2-7 | - | TRBV6-5 | -
CASSPRTDPRKLFF | TGTGCCAGCAGCCCCCGGACTGACCCCAGGAAACTGTTTTTT | TRBJ1-4 | - | TRBV14 | -
CASSDQGAGSKQYF | TGTGCCAGCAGTGACCAGGGGGCGGGATCGAAGCAGTACTTC | TRBJ2-7 | once | TRBV6-6 | TRBD1
CASSTLPGQNTEAFF | TGTGCCAGTAGTACCCTCCCGGGACAGAACACTGAAGCTTTCTTT | TRBJ1-1 | - | TRBV19 | -
CASSKSGRGTVDTPAEAFF | TGTGCCAGCAGCAAATCGGGCAGGGGCACAGTAGATACCCCTGCTGAAGCTTTCTTT | TRBJ1-1 | - | TRBV21-1 | -
CASSIIAGTYEQYF | TGTGCCAGTAGTATTATAGCGGGGACCTACGAGCAGTACTTC | TRBJ2-7 | - | TRBV19 | TRBD2
CASSWGSDEQYF | TGTGCCAGCAGCTGGGGCTCGGACGAGCAGTACTTC | TRBJ2-7 | once | TRBV5-6 | -
CASSMTDPPQETQYF | TGCGCCAGCAGCATGACAGACCCCCCTCAAGAGACCCAGTACTTC | TRBJ2-5 | - | TRBV5-1 | -
CASSAKDRNSPLHF | TGTGCCAGTAGTGCCAAAGACAGAAATTCACCCCTCCACTTT | TRBJ1-6 | - | TRBV19 | -
CASSYSMGDQPQHF | TGTGCCAGCAGTTACTCGATGGGAGATCAGCCCCAGCATTTT | TRBJ1-5 | - | TRBV6-6 | -
CASSQAADDYNEQFF | TGCGCCAGCAGCCAAGCCGCAGATGACTACAATGAGCAGTTCTTC | TRBJ2-1 | - | TRBV4-1 | -
CASSATGAPSFGPQHF | TGTGCCAGCAGCGCGACAGGGGCCCCCTCTTTCGGGCCCCAGCATTTT | TRBJ1-5 | once | TRBV9 | TRBD1
CSGMGQDSNYGYTF | TGCAGCGGGATGGGACAGGATTCTAACTATGGCTACACCTTC | TRBJ1-2 | once | TRBV29-1 | TRBD1
CASSVTGEETQYF | TGTGCCAGCTCCGTAACGGGAGAAGAGACCCAGTACTTC | TRBJ2-5 | - | TRBV18 | -